The entry that follows covers one T cell receptor (beta chain) sequence. This CDR3 is built from 13 residues. Trimming took off 4 bases at V and 2 bases at J, with 9 bases between the two ends. Germline CDR1 and CDR2: MNHEY and SVGAGI. The sample belongs to a study of OX40 agonist ivuxolimab in advanced cancers. About the research overall: A male proportion of 82.7% was recorded, with mean age about 54 years and range 23 to 79.

The table came from immunoSEQ multiplex PCR; TCRdb's copy has only in-frame clones and leaves some out. The repertoire holds around 10,000 clones, with around three fifths as singletons. This receptor was taken from an adult with an advanced solid tumor such as melanoma, head and neck, liver or kidney cancer. The sample in question was CD4+ or CD8+ T cells sorted from blood, obtained in a trial of the OX40 agonist ivuxolimab. V is TRBV6-5 and J is TRBJ2-7; no definite D call. The CDR3: CASSFSATYEQYF. The CDR3 DNA reads as TGTGCCAGCAGTTTCTCGGCTACCTACGAGCAGTACTTC.